Listed here are 28 T cell receptor beta chains from one sample, sequenced in a study of blood T cell repertoires in COVID-19 (dated by TCRdb to 2018 to 2021). The library relied on the immunoSEQ multiplex PCR assay. Imported from immuneACCESS, the table was reduced by TCRdb to in-frame sequences with V and J called. These copies leave out some clones; in studies compared against another copy, an unresolved V gene accounts for under half, and the cause of the remainder is not known. Within this sample are some 120,000 clones, with 85% of them counted one time only. The top ten clonotypes cover 20% to 30% of the sample. Material: peripheral blood. The receptors stem from a woman aged 80 or over with acute or convalescent COVID-19.

The chain couples TRBV7-3 to TRBJ2-3, with TRBD2 matching over 12 bases. Germline CDR1 SGHTA, CDR2 FQGTGA. Trimming cost V 7 bases and J 1 base; bases outside gene matches: 3. This CDR3 comprises 15 residues. The CDR3 loop reads CASTLAGGGTDTQYF. The DNA for the CDR3 is TGTGCCAGCACCCTAGCGGGGGGGGGCACAGATACGCAGTATTTT. Full variable domain (outside the CDR3, taken from reference TRBV7-3 and TRBJ2-3): GAGVSQTPSNKVTEKGKYVELRCDPISGHTALYWYRQSLGQGPEFLIYFQGTGAADDSGLPNDRFFAVRPEGSVSTLKIQRTERGDSAVYLCASTLAGGGTDTQYFGPGTRLTVL.

This clone has just a few counts. The rearrangement links TRBV10-3 to TRBJ1-2; 7 bases fit TRBD1. This CDR3 region has 19 residues. Trimming at V came to 5 bases and at J to 3 bases, leaving 21 bases not matched to a gene. Looked up from germline, CDR1 is ENHRY and CDR2 is SYGVKD. The CDR3: CAISHLAGGNTRGDYGYTF. In DNA form, the CDR3 reads TGTGCCATCAGTCACCTCGCGGGGGGGAACACCAGGGGGGACTATGGCTACACCTTC.

The gene calls are TRBV20-1 and TRBJ1-2; TRBD1 agrees at 7 bases. Germline V lookup: CDR1 DFQATT, CDR2 SNEGSKA (reference sequence). The CDR3 spans 14 residues. The trim removed 3 bases at V and 4 bases at J, leaving 8 bases unmatched. The chain's CDR3 is CSASAPTGIYGYTF. The CDR3 region has the DNA TGCAGTGCTAGTGCCCCGACAGGGATCTATGGCTACACCTTC.

The rearrangement links TRBV20-1 to TRBJ2-1; 15 bases fit TRBD2. This CDR3 has 20 residues. Looked up from germline, CDR1 is DFQATT and CDR2 is SNEGSKA (reference sequence). V lost 3 bases, J lost 8 bases, and 20 bases stayed unmatched. DNA of the CDR3: TGCAGTGCTAGTATTCGACCGGGACTAGCGGGGGGCCTGCTCCCCTATGAGCAGTTCTTC. This sequence encodes CSASIRPGLAGGLLPYEQFF.

This chain connects TRBV5-1 to TRBJ1-1; no firm D call. From germline, CDR1 is SGHRS and CDR2 YFSETQ. This CDR3 has 14 amino acids. The V and J ends lost 1 base and 2 bases respectively, with 9 bases between them. CDR3 in DNA: TGCGCCAGCAGCTTGTTACCGGGAAACACTGAAGCTTTCTTT. Its protein is CASSLLPGNTEAFF.

The CDR3 DNA sequence: TGTGCCAGCAGCAGGCGAGGACAGGTAGAGACCCAGTACTTC. Residues: CASSRRGQVETQYF. V gene TRBV5-6 combines with J gene TRBJ2-5, with 7 positions matching TRBD1. V shed 4 bases and J 4 bases; nucleotides not matched to a gene: 7. The CDR3 loop spans 14 amino acids. Germline V gene data show CDR1 as SGHDT and CDR2 as YYEEEE.

J is TRBJ1-5 and V is TRBV19; tentative D call: TRBD1 (6 bases). This CDR3 has 17 amino acids. Trimming took 3 bases from V and 2 from J, leaving 17 bases between them. Germline CDR1 reads LNHDA; CDR2 reads SQIVND (reference sequence). The CDR3 bases are TGTGCCAGTAGTATCCGAGGGGGGGCGTTAGGCAATCAGCCCCAGCATTTT. This translates into CASSIRGGALGNQPQHF. Filled out from reference TRBV19 and TRBJ1-5, the complete variable domain reads DGGITQSPKYLFRKEGQNVTLSCEQNLNHDAMYWYRQDPGQGLRLIYYSQIVNDFQKGDIAEGYSVSREKKESFPLTVTSAQKNPTAFYLCASSIRGGALGNQPQHFGDGTRLSIL.

This clone was counted once. Within the sample, other DNA sequences also encode this same CDR3. The gene calls are TRBV6-5 and TRBJ1-1; TRBD1 matches at 8 bases. CDR1 MNHEY and CDR2 SVGAGI come from the germline V gene. This CDR3 has 13 residues. V was clipped by 6 bases and J by 5 bases; unmatched bases: 5. CDR3 loop: CASSRQGWTEAFF. CDR3 in DNA: TGTGCCAGCAGCAGACAGGGGTGGACTGAAGCTTTCTTT.

The chain uses TRBV12-5 and TRBJ1-5; 9 bases agree with TRBD1. V was clipped by 4 bases and J by 6 bases; unmatched bases: 16. Germline V lookup: CDR1 LGHNT, CDR2 FRNRAP. This CDR3 contains 18 residues. The CDR3 protein is CASGWEQLTGGMVQPQHF. CDR3 bases: TGTGCTAGTGGTTGGGAACAATTAACAGGGGGCATGGTTCAGCCCCAGCATTTT.

The J gene is TRBJ1-6, the V gene TRBV9, with a weak D call TRBD1 (5 bases). The V end was cut by 0 bases, the J end by 5 bases, with 6 bases between. Germline assignment: CDR1 SGDLS and CDR2 YYNGEE. The length of the CDR3 is 14 residues. The CDR3: CASSVGGDNSPLHF. CDR3 bases: TGTGCCAGCAGCGTAGGGGGCGATAATTCACCCCTCCACTTT.

The CDR3 sequence: CASSGQGEPGNTIYF. CDR3 bases: TGCGCCAGCAGCGGACAGGGGGAACCTGGAAACACCATATATTTT. The chain joins TRBV5-1 to TRBJ1-3; 10 bases map to TRBD1. The CDR3 spans 15 residues. V lost 4 bases and J lost 2; bases outside the gene matches: 3. Germline V gives CDR1 SGHRS, CDR2 YFSETQ.

The chain combines TRBV6-1 with TRBJ1-2; D is perhaps TRBD1 (5 bases). Germline V CDR1 and CDR2: MNHNS, SASEGT. Trimming stripped 2 bases from V and 4 bases from J, with 14 bases between. This CDR3 is 15 amino acids long. The CDR3 DNA reads as TGTGCCAGCAGTGAAAGGGGTCGGAACAGCTATGGCTACACCTTC. The encoded protein is CASSERGRNSYGYTF.

The V and J genes are TRBV6-5 and TRBJ1-2; TRBD1 matches 9 bases. CDR3 length equals 14 residues. Germline V gene lookup returns CDR1 MNHEY and CDR2 SVGAGI. V shed 5 bases and J 6 bases; nucleotides not matched to a gene: 7. CDR3 nucleotides: TGTGCCAGCAGTCCGCGCGGACAGGGGAATGGCTACACCTTC. Its translation: CASSPRGQGNGYTF.

The CDR3 is CSASLQGGGSGYTF. The DNA for the CDR3 is TGCAGTGCAAGTTTACAGGGGGGCGGGAGTGGCTACACCTTC. The chain couples TRBV20-1 to TRBJ1-2, with 8 bases fitting TRBD1. The CDR3 spans 14 residues. Germline lookup yields CDR1 DFQATT and CDR2 SNEGSKA (reference sequence). Trimming removed 6 bases from V and 7 bases from J; junction bases left unmatched: 13.

The chain employs TRBV4-2 and TRBJ2-1, with 11 nucleotides matching TRBD2. The CDR3 runs 18 residues. The V and J ends lost 4 bases and 7 bases, in that order; junction bases with no gene match: 15. Germline V gene sequence: CDR1 LGHNA, CDR2 YNFKEQ. CDR3 in amino acids: CASSLVGLAGGLTNEQFF. Written as DNA, the CDR3 is TGTGCCAGCAGCCTCGTGGGGCTAGCGGGGGGATTAACTAATGAGCAGTTCTTC.

This clone was found once. The chain is built from TRBV6-4 and TRBJ1-2; 10 bases are shared with TRBD1. The CDR3 sequence is 13 residues long. Germline CDR1 MRHNA, CDR2 SNTAGT. J was trimmed by 5 bases and V by 8 bases; bases with no gene match: 5. The CDR3 sequence is CASGPGQGYGYTF. The DNA of the CDR3 is TGTGCCAGCGGACCGGGACAGGGGTATGGCTACACCTTC.

The chain combines TRBV11-2 with TRBJ1-2; D is perhaps TRBD1 (6 bases). Trimming took off 5 bases at V and 3 bases at J, with 10 bases between the two ends. The CDR3 consists of 13 residues. Looked up from germline, CDR1 is SGHAT and CDR2 is FQNNGV. In nucleotides, the CDR3 is TGTGCCAGCAGCCGGGACACAGACTATGGCTACACCTTC. This sequence encodes CASSRDTDYGYTF.

This clone was observed a single time. V is TRBV5-8 and J is TRBJ2-5, with TRBD2 matching over 9 bases. Trimming at V came to 0 bases and at J to 2 bases, leaving 5 bases not matched to a gene. CDR3 length equals 16 residues. Germline assignment: CDR1 SGHTS and CDR2 YDEGEE. CDR3 protein: CASSLEPAGGQETQYF. As DNA, the CDR3 is TGTGCCAGCAGCTTGGAACCAGCGGGGGGACAAGAGACCCAGTACTTC.

V gene TRBV6-6 combines with J gene TRBJ1-6, with D possibly TRBD1 on 5 matching bases. Trimming shortened V by 7 bases and J by 6 bases, and 10 bases separated the two germline ends. Germline V gene sequence: CDR1 MNHNY, CDR2 SVGAGI (reference sequence). The CDR3 runs 13 residues. CDR3 in amino acids: CASISRGNSPLHF. In DNA, the CDR3 is TGTGCCAGCATATCAAGGGGTAATTCACCCCTCCACTTT.

This clone was detected a few times. The V call is TRBV5-1, the J call TRBJ1-2; TRBD1 is a possible D gene (6 bases). The CDR3 consists of 15 residues. Germline-derived CDR1 and CDR2 are SGHRS and YFSETQ. V was pared by 0 bases and J by 4 bases, with 13 bases between. The DNA of the CDR3 is TGCGCCAGCAGCTTGGTGACAGGTGACCTCTATGGCTACACCTTC. Translating it yields CASSLVTGDLYGYTF.

The chain has TRBV2 and TRBJ1-4; 7 nucleotides agree with TRBD1. The CDR3 extends over 15 amino acids. From germline, CDR1 is SNHLY and CDR2 FYNNEI. The V and J ends lost 3 bases and 8 bases, in that order; junction bases with no gene match: 9. CDR3 protein: CASSDPTGTEEKLFF. The CDR3 DNA is TGTGCCAGCAGTGACCCGACAGGGACGGAAGAAAAACTGTTTTTT.

This clone was found once. This sample includes further DNA sequences coding for the same CDR3. The chain couples TRBV5-1 to TRBJ1-1; TRBD1 might be the D (5 bases). Germline V gives CDR1 SGHRS, CDR2 YFSETQ. V shed 3 bases and J shed 2 bases, with 8 bases lying between them. The CDR3 loop spans 13 amino acids. CDR3 region: CASSSQVNTEAFF. Written as DNA, the CDR3 is TGCGCCAGCAGCTCACAGGTAAACACTGAAGCTTTCTTT.

The chain joins TRBV5-1 to TRBJ1-1, with no clear D. The germline V gene has CDR1 SGHRS and CDR2 YFSETQ. The V end lost 2 bases, the J end lost 1 base, and 9 bases lay between the germline ends. The CDR3 length is 14 residues. Here the CDR3 DNA reads TGCGCCAGCAGCTTAGACACCTGGAACACTGAAGCTTTCTTT. It encodes CASSLDTWNTEAFF.

The V gene is TRBV7-9, the J gene TRBJ1-2; D may be TRBD1 (5 bases). Germline loops: CDR1 SEHNR, CDR2 FQNEAQ (reference sequence). V was cut by 8 bases and J by 0 bases, with 19 bases left in between. CDR3 length equals 16 residues. The CDR3 sequence is CASASRVTEANYGYTF. For the CDR3, the DNA is TGTGCCAGCGCATCCAGGGTGACGGAAGCTAACTATGGCTACACCTTC.

This sequence joins TRBV4-2 and TRBJ2-5, with 11 bases fitting TRBD1. The J segment lost 2 bases and the V segment lost 3 bases, leaving 5 bases of the junction unmatched. The CDR3 loop spans 16 amino acids. The germline V gene has CDR1 LGHNA and CDR2 YNFKEQ. The CDR3 bases are TGTGCCAGCAGCCAGGGACAGGGGGGGCCTCAAGAGACCCAGTACTTC. Encoded protein: CASSQGQGGPQETQYF.

This chain connects TRBV4-3 to TRBJ2-2; the D gene is possibly TRBD1 (5 bases). Germline assignment: CDR1 LGHNA and CDR2 YSLEER. With 4 bases removed from V and 5 bases from J, the gap between germline ends came to 20 bases. The CDR3 contains 17 residues. The CDR3 nucleotides read TGCGCCAGCAGCCCGAATGGTGGGGCGTCAGGAACCGGGGAGCTGTTTTTT. It encodes CASSPNGGASGTGELFF.

The rearrangement uses TRBV3-1 (or the pseudogene TRBV3-2) and TRBJ2-1; 11 bases fit TRBD1. Germline values: CDR1 LGHDT, CDR2 YNNKEL (reference sequence). The CDR3 length is 14 residues. V lost 6 bases and J lost 6; bases outside the gene matches: 4. The CDR3 DNA is TGTGCCAGCAGATCCGGGACAGGGGGCAATGAGCAGTTCTTC. It encodes CASRSGTGGNEQFF.

The V and J genes are TRBV27 and TRBJ1-6, with D unresolved. Germline V lookup: CDR1 MNHEY, CDR2 SMNVEV (reference sequence). V was shortened by 3 bases and J by 7 bases, with 4 bases between the two germline ends. CDR3 length: 12 amino acids. The DNA of the CDR3 is TGTGCCAGCAGTTTGAGGAATTCACCCCTCCACTTT. It translates to CASSLRNSPLHF.